These 23 T cell receptor beta chains originate from one sample sequenced in a study of persistence of HIV-infected CD4 T cells. Stimulation used 8.5 to 10 ug/mL lysate from CMV-infected fibroblasts. CD40L/CD69 double-negative CD45RO-high memory CD4+ T cells were collected. No antigen has been identified for these receptors. This was the immunoSEQ version 4 assay in survey mode. The assay was immunoSEQ multiplex PCR, and TCRdb's table has in-frame clones only and misses some. This sample has 48,000 or so clones, with more than 70% found just once. The sequences come from CD4+ T cells sorted from PBMCs after approximately 20-hour stimulation, collected from a patient who received antiretroviral therapy. Source of these receptors: an adult man with HIV who was CMV-seropositive.

The V gene is TRBV19, the J gene TRBJ1-2; D remains ambiguous. CDR3 length: 13 residues. Trimming pared 2 bases from V and 2 bases from J, leaving 6 bases between. The germline V gene has CDR1 LNHDA and CDR2 SQIVND (reference sequence). This chain's CDR3 is CASSISGNYGYTF. CDR3 DNA: TGTGCCAGTAGTATATCGGGGAACTATGGCTACACCTTC.

The rearrangement joins TRBV7-2 to TRBJ2-7; D remains ambiguous. CDR1 is SGHTA and CDR2 is FQGNSA in the germline V gene. V lost 1 base to trimming and J lost 1 base, with 8 bases between them. The CDR3 is made up of 14 amino acids. This CDR3 reads CASSLDQASYEQYF. CDR3 DNA sequence: TGTGCCAGCAGCTTAGACCAGGCGTCCTACGAGCAGTACTTC.

V is TRBV10-1 and J is TRBJ2-4, with a possible D match to TRBD1 (6 bases). V was trimmed by 2 bases and J by 7 bases, leaving 15 bases between them. The CDR3 has 15 amino acids. Looked up from germline, CDR1 is WNHNN and CDR2 is SYGVQD (reference sequence). CDR3 sequence: CASSELGTGKNIQYF. DNA of the CDR3: TGCGCCAGCAGTGAGCTGGGAACAGGGAAGAACATTCAGTACTTC.

DNA of the CDR3: TGCGCCAGCAGCCAAGAATGGAAGGGGCGCACCGGGGAGCTGTTTTTT. Its translation is CASSQEWKGRTGELFF. The chain employs TRBV4-1 and TRBJ2-2; tentative D call: TRBD1 (5 bases). V was clipped by 0 bases and J by 4 bases, with 12 bases between them. CDR1 MGHRA and CDR2 YSYEKL come from the germline V gene. The CDR3 runs 16 residues.

V and J are TRBV2 and TRBJ2-7; TRBD2 matches at 10 bases. J was trimmed by 4 bases and V by 6 bases; bases with no gene match: 6. This CDR3 has 14 residues. CDR1 and CDR2 from the germline V gene are SNHLY and FYNNEI. The CDR3 reads CASSGLAALYEQYF. The CDR3 DNA reads TGTGCCAGCAGCGGACTAGCGGCCCTTTACGAGCAGTACTTC.

This clone has just one count. V gene TRBV11-3 combines with J gene TRBJ2-7, with D hard to call. CDR3 size: 13 residues. Germline lookup yields CDR1 SGHNT and CDR2 YENEEA. Deletions cut 3 bases from V and 0 bases from J, with 6 bases between. The DNA for the CDR3 is TGTGCCAGCAGCTTTGGGCCCTCCTACGAGCAGTACTTC. Encoded protein: CASSFGPSYEQYF.

The CDR3 loop reads CASRQEKLFF. As DNA, the CDR3 is TGTGCCAGCAGGCAAGAAAAACTGTTTTTT. The chain has TRBV6-5 and TRBJ1-4; D is undetermined. V was pared by 6 bases and J by 8 bases, with 4 bases between. The CDR3 runs 10 residues. In germline, CDR1 is MNHEY, CDR2 SVGAGI.

This clone occurred once. The J gene is TRBJ1-1, the V gene TRBV6-5; D gene ambiguous. The V end was cut by 6 bases, the J end by 0 bases, with 11 bases between. The CDR3 consists of 14 residues. Germline-derived CDR1 and CDR2 are MNHEY and SVGAGI. In DNA form, the CDR3 reads TGTGCCAGCAGGTTTTCAATTATGAACACTGAAGCTTTCTTT. This translates into CASRFSIMNTEAFF.

The table lists this clone with a few counts. The chain combines TRBV2 with TRBJ1-6; D perhaps matches TRBD1 (6 bases). The V and J ends lost 6 bases and 5 bases respectively, with 14 bases between them. The CDR3 is 15 amino acids. Germline-derived CDR1 and CDR2 are SNHLY and FYNNEI. The CDR3, as DNA: TGTGCCAGCAGCCTCAGGGGATACAATAATTCACCCCTCCACTTT. It encodes CASSLRGYNNSPLHF.

The genes are TRBV2 and TRBJ2-1; D is possibly TRBD1 (5 bases). The CDR3 extends over 10 amino acids. Trimming shortened V by 8 bases and J by 12 bases, and 11 bases separated the two germline ends. Germline values: CDR1 SNHLY, CDR2 FYNNEI. The CDR3 loop is CASQQAAQFF. Here the CDR3 DNA reads TGTGCCAGCCAACAGGCTGCGCAGTTCTTC.

The chain joins TRBV7-2 to TRBJ1-5, with no clear D. Trimming pared 4 bases from V and 0 bases from J, leaving 10 bases between. Germline CDR1 SGHTA, CDR2 FQGNSA. The CDR3 has 15 residues. The CDR3 sequence: CASSWTVDSNQPQHF. The DNA for the CDR3 is TGTGCCAGCAGCTGGACGGTGGATAGCAATCAGCCCCAGCATTTT.

This clone was seen only a few times. The chain recombines TRBV4-1 with TRBJ2-7, with D tentatively TRBD1 (5 bases). Germline V gene lookup returns CDR1 MGHRA and CDR2 YSYEKL. V lost 4 bases and J lost 2, with 18 bases in between. This CDR3 is 16 amino acids long. The CDR3: CASSPGAGRRPYEQYF. CDR3 nucleotides: TGCGCCAGCAGCCCTGGGGCCGGCCGCCGCCCCTACGAGCAGTACTTC.

This clone has only a few counts. The chain carries TRBV9 and TRBJ1-5, with D perhaps TRBD1 (5 bases). Germline V CDR1 and CDR2: SGDLS, YYNGEE. Trimming stripped 7 bases from V and 1 base from J, with 12 bases between. The CDR3 is made up of 14 amino acids. CDR3 protein: CASAGPGSNQPQHF. In DNA form, the CDR3 reads TGTGCCAGCGCGGGGCCCGGGAGCAATCAGCCCCAGCATTTT.

The count of this clone is one. This chain joins TRBV6-2 or TRBV6-3 and TRBJ1-2, with 7 positions matching TRBD1. The CDR3 has 15 residues. The V gene end was trimmed by 6 bases and the J gene end by 7 bases; junction bases not matched to a gene: 14. Per the germline V gene, CDR1 is MNHEY and CDR2 is SVGEGT. The CDR3 nucleotides are TGTGCCAGCAGCCGAAACCAGGGGGGGAGTCGTGGCTACACCTTC. As protein: CASSRNQGGSRGYTF.

This chain uses TRBV19 with TRBJ1-5; D not resolved. Germline CDR1 is LNHDA and CDR2 is SQIVND (reference sequence). V lost 5 bases and J lost 5, with 10 bases in between. The CDR3 runs 13 residues. As DNA, the CDR3 is TGTGCCAGTAGTCCCCTACGAGATCAGCCCCAGCATTTT. Translating it yields CASSPLRDQPQHF.

The chain has TRBV6-1 and TRBJ1-5; 9 bases agree with TRBD1. V shed 2 bases, J shed 4 bases, and the junction held 6 bases outside the gene matches. CDR1 and CDR2 from the germline V gene are MNHNS and SASEGT. The CDR3 extends over 16 amino acids. CDR3 residues: CASSEPSGTGNQPQHF. For the CDR3, the DNA is TGTGCCAGCAGTGAACCCTCCGGGACAGGGAATCAGCCCCAGCATTTT.

The chain links TRBV5-1 to TRBJ1-3, with TRBD1 identical over 7 bases. The CDR3 is 15 amino acids. The V and J ends lost 5 bases and 4 bases, in that order; junction bases with no gene match: 9. Germline CDR1 reads SGHRS; CDR2 reads YFSETQ. CDR3 sequence: CASSTGDGRGNTIYF. The DNA for the CDR3 is TGCGCCAGCAGTACAGGGGACGGTCGCGGAAACACCATATATTTT. The variable domain in full, completed from reference TRBV5-1 and TRBJ1-3, reads KAGVTQTPRYLIKTRGQQVTLSCSPISGHRSVSWYQQTPGQGLQFLFEYFSETQRNKGNFPGRFSGRQFSNSRSEMNVSTLELGDSALYLCASSTGDGRGNTIYFGEGSWLTVV.

Details on this clone: Other nucleotide sequences from this sample produce the same CDR3. The chain is built from TRBV6-2 or TRBV6-3 and TRBJ1-1, with D perhaps TRBD1 (6 bases). Trimming removed 2 bases at V and 4 bases at J, with 11 bases between. Germline assignment: CDR1 MNHEY and CDR2 SVGEGT. The CDR3 extends over 14 amino acids. The CDR3 is CASSYGGGSTEAFF. CDR3 in DNA: TGTGCCAGCAGTTACGGGGGCGGTAGCACTGAAGCTTTCTTT.

This chain joins TRBV3-1 (or the pseudogene TRBV3-2) and TRBJ1-4; D remains unclear. V shed 3 bases and J shed 5 bases, with 4 bases lying between them. The length of the CDR3 is 12 residues. Germline V gene lookup returns CDR1 LGHDT and CDR2 YNNKEL (reference sequence). The CDR3 coding sequence is TGTGCCAGCAGCCACAGGAATGAAAAACTGTTTTTT. This sequence encodes CASSHRNEKLFF.

This clone has a single count. The chain uses TRBV3-1 (or the pseudogene TRBV3-2) and TRBJ1-5; a possible D gene is TRBD1 (5 bases). From germline, CDR1 is LGHDT and CDR2 YNNKEL (reference sequence). Trimming pared 3 bases from V and 3 bases from J, leaving 9 bases between. The CDR3 is 14 amino acids. The CDR3: CASSQGTNNQPQHF. DNA of the CDR3: TGTGCCAGCAGCCAGGGGACGAACAATCAGCCCCAGCATTTT.

The chain joins TRBV7-7 to TRBJ2-2, with 7 bases that match TRBD2. Germline assignment: CDR1 SSHAT and CDR2 FNYEAQ (reference sequence). V gave up 4 bases and J gave up 5 bases; unmatched junction bases: 7. The CDR3 is 15 amino acids. The CDR3 DNA reads as TGTGCCAGCAGCTCCGTTAGCGGGCGAACCGGGGAGCTGTTTTTT. It specifies CASSSVSGRTGELFF.

The chain combines TRBV3-1 (or the pseudogene TRBV3-2) with TRBJ1-1; tentatively, D is TRBD1 (5 bases). This CDR3 region has 12 residues. Germline V gives CDR1 LGHDT, CDR2 YNNKEL (reference sequence). Trimming pared 5 bases from V and 7 bases from J, leaving 11 bases between. CDR3 protein: CASSNKGVEAFF. The CDR3 DNA reads as TGTGCCAGCAGCAATAAAGGGGTTGAAGCTTTCTTT.

A single count supports this clone. The gene calls are TRBV7-8 and TRBJ1-3, with D tentatively TRBD1 (6 bases). This CDR3 region has 17 residues. Trimming took off 3 bases at V and 2 bases at J, with 17 bases between the two ends. Germline V CDR1 and CDR2: SGHVS, FQNEAQ. In DNA, the CDR3 is TGTGCCAGCAGCTTTGGGGGAGGGGGAGGGCCTGGAAACACCATATATTTT. Its protein product is CASSFGGGGGPGNTIYF.